This T cell receptor (beta chain) stems from a study of cytomegalovirus exposure and HLA in healthy donors. The wider study: Approximately 81% of more than 300 genotyped donors fell in the Caucasian-associated ancestry cluster.

Germline CDR1 SGHRS, CDR2 YFSETQ. V dropped 0 bases and J dropped 3 bases, with 6 bases sitting between them. The CDR3 loop spans 14 amino acids. Concerning this clone: Its target is unknown.

The PCR had 60 Vbeta and 13 Jbeta primers. The protocol was immunoSEQ multiplex PCR, while the TCRdb copy is restricted to in-frame clones and leaves out a portion. In the table there are about 180,000 clones, 78% of which are singletons. General study findings and limits: Most CMV-associated TCR beta chains were later found to appear HLA-restricted.

The rearrangement joins TRBV5-1 to TRBJ1-4; no definite D call. The sequencing sample was made of PBMCs. This sequence was found in a woman between 45 and 60 years old in good health and CMV-seropositive. DNA of the CDR3: TGCGCCAGCAGCTTGGAATGGCCTAATGAAAAACTGTTTTTT. This codes for CASSLEWPNEKLFF.